The present TCR beta chain was sequenced within a study of shared clonotypes between healthy human individuals. Study-level findings and limits: Lower generation probabilities were found for non-shared clonotypes than for those shared by all four donors.

A note on this clone: Its matching antigen is unknown. The sample has other DNA sequences that encode this CDR3 too.

Terminally differentiated effector memory CD45RA+ cells were left out of the naive CD8 fraction, which was CD45RO-negative and positively selected for CCR7. Donors comprised only Caucasian adults living in Nashville, Tennessee. The ends were cut back, 5 bases at V and 4 bases at J, with 6 bases in the middle. Germline CDR1 and CDR2: LNHDA and SQIVND (reference sequence). The CDR3 consists of 11 residues. Sequencing used immunoSEQ multiplex PCR; TCRdb keeps in-frame clones, though not all of them. The sample shows 560,000 or so clones, 96% of them seen only once. The V and J genes are TRBV19 and TRBJ2-7; D not certain. The sequence was collected from a woman in her 30s in good health. The sequenced material came from naive CD8+ T cells sorted from blood. CDR3 in amino acids: CASSSPYEQYF. DNA of the CDR3: TGTGCCAGTAGTTCCCCATACGAGCAGTACTTC.